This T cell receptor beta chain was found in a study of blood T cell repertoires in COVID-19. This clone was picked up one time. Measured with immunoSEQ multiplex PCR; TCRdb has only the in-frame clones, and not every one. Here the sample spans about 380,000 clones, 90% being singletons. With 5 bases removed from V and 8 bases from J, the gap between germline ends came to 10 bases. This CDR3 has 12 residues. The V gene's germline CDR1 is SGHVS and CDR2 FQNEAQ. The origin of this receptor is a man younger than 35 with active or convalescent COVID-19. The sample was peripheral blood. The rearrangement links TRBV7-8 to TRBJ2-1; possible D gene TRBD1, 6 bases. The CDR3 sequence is CASSPDRDEQFF. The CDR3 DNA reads TGTGCCAGCAGCCCGGACAGAGATGAGCAGTTCTTC.